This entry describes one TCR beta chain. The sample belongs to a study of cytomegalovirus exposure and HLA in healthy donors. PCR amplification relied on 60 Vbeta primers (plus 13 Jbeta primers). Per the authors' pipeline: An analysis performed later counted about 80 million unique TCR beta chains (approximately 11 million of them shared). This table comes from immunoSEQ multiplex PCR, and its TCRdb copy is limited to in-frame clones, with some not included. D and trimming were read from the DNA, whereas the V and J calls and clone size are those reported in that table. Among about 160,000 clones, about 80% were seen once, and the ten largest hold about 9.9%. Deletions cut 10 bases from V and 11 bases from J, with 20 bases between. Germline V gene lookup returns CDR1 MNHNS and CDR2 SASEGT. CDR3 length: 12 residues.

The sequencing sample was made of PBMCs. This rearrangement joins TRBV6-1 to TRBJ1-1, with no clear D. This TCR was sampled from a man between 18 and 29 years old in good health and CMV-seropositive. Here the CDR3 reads CATHSFGIGAFF. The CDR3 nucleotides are TGTGCCACACATTCTTTTGGTATCGGGGCTTTCTTT.